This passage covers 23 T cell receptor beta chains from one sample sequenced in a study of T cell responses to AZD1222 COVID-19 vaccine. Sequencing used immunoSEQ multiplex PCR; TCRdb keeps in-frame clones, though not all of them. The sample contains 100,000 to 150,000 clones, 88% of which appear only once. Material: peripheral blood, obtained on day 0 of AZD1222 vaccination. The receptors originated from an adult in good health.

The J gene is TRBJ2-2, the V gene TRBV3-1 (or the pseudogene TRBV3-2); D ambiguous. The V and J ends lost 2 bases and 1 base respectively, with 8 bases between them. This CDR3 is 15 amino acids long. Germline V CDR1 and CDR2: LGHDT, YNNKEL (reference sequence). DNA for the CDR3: TGTGCCAGCAGCCAACGAGACAAGAACACCGGGGAGCTGTTTTTT. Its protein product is CASSQRDKNTGELFF.

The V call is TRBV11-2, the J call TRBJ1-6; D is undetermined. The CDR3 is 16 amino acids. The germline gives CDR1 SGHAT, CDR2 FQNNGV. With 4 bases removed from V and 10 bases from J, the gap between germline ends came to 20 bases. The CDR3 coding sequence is TGTGCCAGCAGCTCCCTTCGGGCGGGGAGGGAATCACCCCTCCACTTT. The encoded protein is CASSSLRAGRESPLHF.

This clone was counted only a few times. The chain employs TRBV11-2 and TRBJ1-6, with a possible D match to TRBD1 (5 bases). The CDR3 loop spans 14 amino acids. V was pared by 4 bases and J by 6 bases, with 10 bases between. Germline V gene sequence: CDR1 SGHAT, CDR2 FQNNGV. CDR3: CASSSRDSNSPLHF. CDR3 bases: TGTGCCAGCAGCTCCCGGGACTCTAATTCACCCCTCCACTTT.

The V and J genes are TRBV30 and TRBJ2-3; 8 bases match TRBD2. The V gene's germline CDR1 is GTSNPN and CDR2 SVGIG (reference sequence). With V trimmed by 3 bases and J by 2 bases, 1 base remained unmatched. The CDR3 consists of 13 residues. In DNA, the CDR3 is TGTGCCTGGAGACTAGCGGCCACAGATACGCAGTATTTT. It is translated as CAWRLAATDTQYF.

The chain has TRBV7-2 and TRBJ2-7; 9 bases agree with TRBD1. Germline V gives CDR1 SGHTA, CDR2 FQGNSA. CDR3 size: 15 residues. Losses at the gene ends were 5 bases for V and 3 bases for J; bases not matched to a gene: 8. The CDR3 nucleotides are TGTGCCAGCAGCCCCCGACAGGGGGACTACTACGAGCAGTACTTC. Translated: CASSPRQGDYYEQYF.

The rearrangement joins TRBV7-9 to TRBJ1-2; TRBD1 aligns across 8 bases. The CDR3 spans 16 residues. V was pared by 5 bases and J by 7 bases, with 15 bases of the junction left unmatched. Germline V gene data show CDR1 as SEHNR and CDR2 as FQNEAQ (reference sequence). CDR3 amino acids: CASSLGQGLNPGGYTF. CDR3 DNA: TGTGCCAGCAGCCTTGGACAGGGCCTCAATCCGGGTGGCTACACCTTC. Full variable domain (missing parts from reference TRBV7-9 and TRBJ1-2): DTGVSQNPRHKITKRGQNVTFRCDPISEHNRLYWYRQTLGQGPEFLTYFQNEAQLEKSRLLSDRFSAERPKGSFSTLEIQRTEQGDSAMYLCASSLGQGLNPGGYTFGSGTRLTVV.

The CDR3 sequence is CASSLGGGVAGYTF. CDR3 DNA: TGCGCCAGCAGCTTGGGCGGGGGCGTTGCTGGCTACACCTTC. The chain employs TRBV5-1 and TRBJ1-2; maybe TRBD1 (6 bases). Trimming shortened V by 0 bases and J by 7 bases, and 13 bases separated the two germline ends. This CDR3 comprises 14 residues. In germline, CDR1 is SGHRS, CDR2 YFSETQ.

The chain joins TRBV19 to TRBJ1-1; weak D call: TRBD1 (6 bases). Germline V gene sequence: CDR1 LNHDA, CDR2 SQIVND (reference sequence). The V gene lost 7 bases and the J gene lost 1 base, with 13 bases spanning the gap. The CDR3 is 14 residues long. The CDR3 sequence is CASMALGGNTEAFF. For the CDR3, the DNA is TGTGCCAGTATGGCCTTAGGGGGGAACACTGAAGCTTTCTTT.

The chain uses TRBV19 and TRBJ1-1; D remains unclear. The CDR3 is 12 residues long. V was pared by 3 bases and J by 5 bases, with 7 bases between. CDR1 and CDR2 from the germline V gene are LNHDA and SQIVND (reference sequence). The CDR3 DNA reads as TGTGCCAGTAGTATTAGTCGTACTGAAGCTTTCTTT. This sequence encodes CASSISRTEAFF.

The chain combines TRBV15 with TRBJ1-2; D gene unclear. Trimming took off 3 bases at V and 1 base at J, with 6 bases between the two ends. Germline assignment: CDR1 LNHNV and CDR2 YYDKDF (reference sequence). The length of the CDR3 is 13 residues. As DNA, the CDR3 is TGTGCCACCAGCAGCCGGGTTAACTATGGCTACACCTTC. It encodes CATSSRVNYGYTF. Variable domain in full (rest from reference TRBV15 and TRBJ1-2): DAMVIQNPRYQVTQFGKPVTLSCSQTLNHNVMYWYQQKSSQAPKLLFHYYDKDFNNEADTPDNFQSRRPNTSFCFLDIRSPGLGDTAMYLCATSSRVNYGYTFGSGTRLTVV.

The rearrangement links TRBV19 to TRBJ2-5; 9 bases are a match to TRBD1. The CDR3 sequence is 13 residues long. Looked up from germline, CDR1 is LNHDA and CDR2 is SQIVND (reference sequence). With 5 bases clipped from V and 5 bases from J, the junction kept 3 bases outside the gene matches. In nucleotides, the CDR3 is TGTGCCAGTAGTGGGACAGGGAAGGAGACCCAGTACTTC. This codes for CASSGTGKETQYF.

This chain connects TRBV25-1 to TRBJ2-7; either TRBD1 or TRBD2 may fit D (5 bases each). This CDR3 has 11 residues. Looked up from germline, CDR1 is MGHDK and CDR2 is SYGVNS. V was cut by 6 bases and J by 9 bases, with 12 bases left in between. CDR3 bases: TGTGCCAGCAGGGGGGACGGCAGGCAGTACTTC. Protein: CASRGDGRQYF.

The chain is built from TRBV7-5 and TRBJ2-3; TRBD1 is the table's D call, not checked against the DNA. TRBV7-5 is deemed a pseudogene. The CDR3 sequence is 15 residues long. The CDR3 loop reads CVRSLGDRDADTQYF. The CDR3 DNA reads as TGTGTCAGAAGCTTAGGTGACAGGGATGCGGATACGCAGTATTTT.

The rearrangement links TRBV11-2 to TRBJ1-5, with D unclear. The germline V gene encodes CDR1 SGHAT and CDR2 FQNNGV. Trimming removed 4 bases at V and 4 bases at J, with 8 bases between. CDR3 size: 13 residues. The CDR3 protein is CASSSAENQPQHF. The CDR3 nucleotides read TGTGCCAGCAGCTCCGCGGAAAATCAGCCCCAGCATTTT. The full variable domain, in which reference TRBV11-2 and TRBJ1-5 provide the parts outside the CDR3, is EAGVAQSPRYKIIEKRQSVAFWCNPISGHATLYWYQQILGQGPKLLIQFQNNGVVDDSQLPKDRFSAERLKGVDSTLKIQPAKLEDSAVYLCASSSAENQPQHFGDGTRLSIL.

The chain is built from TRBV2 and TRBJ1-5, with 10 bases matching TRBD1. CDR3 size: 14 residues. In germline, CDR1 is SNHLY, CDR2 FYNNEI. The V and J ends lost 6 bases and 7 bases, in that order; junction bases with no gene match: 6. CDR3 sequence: CASRKTGGEQPQHF. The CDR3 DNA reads TGTGCCAGCAGGAAGACAGGGGGCGAGCAGCCCCAGCATTTT.

CDR3 protein: CSVESTGKREAFF. The CDR3 coding sequence is TGCAGCGTTGAGTCGACAGGGAAGAGAGAAGCTTTCTTT. The chain links TRBV29-1 to TRBJ1-1; 7 bases are a match to TRBD1. V trimming: 3 bases; J trimming: 8 bases; junction bases outside the gene matches: 9. CDR3 length: 13 amino acids. Germline V lookup: CDR1 SQVTM, CDR2 ANQGSEA.

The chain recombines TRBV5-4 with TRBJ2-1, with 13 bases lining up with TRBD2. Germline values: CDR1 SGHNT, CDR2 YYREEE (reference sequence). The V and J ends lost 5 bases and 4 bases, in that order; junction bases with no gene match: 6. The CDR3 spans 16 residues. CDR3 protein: CASRLTSGGLYNEQFF. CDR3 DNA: TGTGCCAGCAGATTGACTAGCGGGGGGCTGTACAATGAGCAGTTCTTC.

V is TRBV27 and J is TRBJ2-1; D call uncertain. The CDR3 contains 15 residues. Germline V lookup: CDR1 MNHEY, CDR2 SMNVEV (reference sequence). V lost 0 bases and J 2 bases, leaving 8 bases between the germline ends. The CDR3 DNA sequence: TGTGCCAGCAGTTTATCTTGGGAACCCTACAATGAGCAGTTCTTC. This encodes CASSLSWEPYNEQFF.

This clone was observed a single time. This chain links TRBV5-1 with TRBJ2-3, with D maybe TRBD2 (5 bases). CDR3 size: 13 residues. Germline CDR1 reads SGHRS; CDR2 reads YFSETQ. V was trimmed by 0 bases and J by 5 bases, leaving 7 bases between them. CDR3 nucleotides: TGCGCCAGCAGCTTGGGACGGGGAGATACGCAGTATTTT. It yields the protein CASSLGRGDTQYF.

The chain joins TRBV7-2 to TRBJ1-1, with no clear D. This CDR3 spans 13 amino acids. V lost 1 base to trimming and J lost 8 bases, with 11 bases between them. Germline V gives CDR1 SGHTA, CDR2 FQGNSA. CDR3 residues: CASSLGGIPEAFF. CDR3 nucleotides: TGTGCCAGCAGCTTAGGAGGGATCCCCGAAGCTTTCTTT.

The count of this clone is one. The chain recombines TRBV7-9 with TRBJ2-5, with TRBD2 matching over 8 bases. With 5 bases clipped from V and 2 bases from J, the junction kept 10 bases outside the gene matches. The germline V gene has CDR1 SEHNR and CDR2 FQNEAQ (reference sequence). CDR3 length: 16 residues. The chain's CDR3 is CASSPSGGAVQETQYF. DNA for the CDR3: TGTGCCAGCAGCCCCTCGGGGGGGGCCGTACAAGAGACCCAGTACTTC. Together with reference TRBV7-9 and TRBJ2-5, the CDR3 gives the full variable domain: DTGVSQNPRHKITKRGQNVTFRCDPISEHNRLYWYRQTLGQGPEFLTYFQNEAQLEKSRLLSDRFSAERPKGSFSTLEIQRTEQGDSAMYLCASSPSGGAVQETQYFGPGTRLLVL.

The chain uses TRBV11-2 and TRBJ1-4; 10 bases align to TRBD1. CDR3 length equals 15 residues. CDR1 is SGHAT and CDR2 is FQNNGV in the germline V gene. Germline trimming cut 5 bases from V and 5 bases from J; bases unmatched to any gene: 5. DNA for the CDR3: TGTGCCAGCAGCCCCTGGACAGGGGGGAATGAAAAACTGTTTTTT. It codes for CASSPWTGGNEKLFF.

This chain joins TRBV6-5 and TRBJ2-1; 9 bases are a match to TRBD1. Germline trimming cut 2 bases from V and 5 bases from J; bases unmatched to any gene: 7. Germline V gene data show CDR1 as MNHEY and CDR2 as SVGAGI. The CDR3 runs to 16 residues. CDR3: CASSYGPGTGNNEQFF. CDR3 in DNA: TGTGCCAGCAGTTACGGCCCCGGGACAGGGAACAATGAGCAGTTCTTC.